This T cell receptor beta chain is from a study of blood T cell repertoires in COVID-19 (TCRdb year 2020). With respect to the entire study: Samples covering the acute and convalescent phases of COVID-19 were provided by collaborators in the United States, Italy and Spain. The sample metadata nearly always contained a de-identified subject ID, COVID-19 status, age in years and sex. Where HLA class I and class II types were available, the types were taken from metadata supplied by the sample provider, not from assay-based typing. Samples came from the ongoing ImmuneRACE study (first 160 participants) plus 1,254 subjects from 6 global collaborators. Deeply sampled blood TCRbeta repertoires from subjects exposed to, actively infected with, or recovered from COVID-19 were included in the dataset. The repertoires were made available in a free public database intended to serve as a resource for research on the immune response to SARS-CoV-2. The material from the prospective study consisted of cDNA or gDNA derived from T cells, B-cell-depleted T cells, or PBMCs.

What the study reported, not specific to this receptor: The amount of clinical and demographic metadata varied by source and participant and was provided uncurated.

This clone showed up just a few times. Its cognate antigen has yet to be identified. Base qualities are missing; no much larger clone stands one base away. V ends up 0 bases short and J 2 bases short, with an unmatched junction base count of 3. The germline V gene (reference sequence) sets CDR1 to SGHKS and CDR2 to YYEKEE. From the cysteine up to the phenylalanine, the CDR3 has a length of 16 residues. CDR3 DNA only is kept here, 48 bases in frame from base 1. The immunoSEQ Assay, a bias-controlled multiplex PCR, was used to amplify TCRbeta CDR3 regions from genomic DNA. On the authors' methods: Within the assay, amplification of reference gene primers was used to estimate how many nucleated cells each sample contained. Sequence reads were collapsed and filtered to measure the absolute abundance of every unique TCRbeta CDR3 rearrangement. For each sample, productive Simpson clonality was calculated as the square root of Simpson's diversity index over productive rearrangements. TCRdb retrieved this table from immuneACCESS and kept in-frame rearrangements only. Not all clones are present; in checked studies, unresolved V genes account for under half, and no reason is known for the remainder. The V and J calls and clone size were taken over from that table, and D and trimming were inferred from the DNA. The sample table shows roughly 95,000 clones, and 84% are seen once. Jointly, the top ten make up approximately 24% of the sample.

Each collaborating institution followed its own protocols to collect whole blood in K2EDTA tubes. Collaborator samples were shipped for TCRbeta analysis as frozen whole blood, isolated PBMCs, or DNA extracted from either sample type. The sequence came from a human donor in a cohort sampled during active COVID-19. Source material: peripheral blood. The chain employs TRBV5-5 and TRBJ1-4; 8 bases in the middle match TRBD1. The nucleotide sequence reads as follows: TGTGCCAGCAGCTTGGGGACAGGGACCACTAATGAAAAACTGTTTTTT. This codes for CASSLGTGTTNEKLFF.